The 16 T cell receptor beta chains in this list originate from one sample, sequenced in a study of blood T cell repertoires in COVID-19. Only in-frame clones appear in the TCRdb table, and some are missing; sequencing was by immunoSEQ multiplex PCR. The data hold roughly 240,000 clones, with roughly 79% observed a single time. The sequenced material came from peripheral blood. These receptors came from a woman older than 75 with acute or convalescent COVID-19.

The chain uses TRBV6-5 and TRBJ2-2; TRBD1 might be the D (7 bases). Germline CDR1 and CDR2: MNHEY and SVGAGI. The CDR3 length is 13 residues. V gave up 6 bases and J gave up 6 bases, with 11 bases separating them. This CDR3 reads CASSQGGPGELFF. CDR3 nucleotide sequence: TGTGCCAGCAGCCAGGGGGGTCCCGGGGAGCTGTTTTTT.

CDR3 region: CASSEGVAGANEQFF. The CDR3, as DNA: TGTGCCAGCAGTGAAGGGGTAGCGGGGGCGAATGAGCAGTTCTTC. The chain links TRBV6-1 to TRBJ2-1; 9 nucleotides match TRBD2. CDR3 length equals 15 residues. Germline CDR1 reads MNHNS; CDR2 reads SASEGT. Trimming at V came to 1 base and at J to 7 bases, leaving 5 bases not matched to a gene.

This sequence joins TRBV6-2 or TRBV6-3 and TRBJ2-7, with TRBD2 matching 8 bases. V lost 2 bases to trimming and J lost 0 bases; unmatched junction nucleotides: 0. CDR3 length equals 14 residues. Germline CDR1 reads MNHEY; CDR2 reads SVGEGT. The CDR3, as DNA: TGTGCCAGCAGTTACAGCGGGAGCTCCTACGAGCAGTACTTC. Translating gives CASSYSGSSYEQYF.

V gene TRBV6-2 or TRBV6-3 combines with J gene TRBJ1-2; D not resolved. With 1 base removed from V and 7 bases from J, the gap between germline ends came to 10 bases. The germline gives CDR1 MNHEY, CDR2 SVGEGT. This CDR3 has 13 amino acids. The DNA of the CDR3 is TGTGCCAGCAGTTACTGGGCCGCGGGTGGCTACACCTTC. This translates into CASSYWAAGGYTF.

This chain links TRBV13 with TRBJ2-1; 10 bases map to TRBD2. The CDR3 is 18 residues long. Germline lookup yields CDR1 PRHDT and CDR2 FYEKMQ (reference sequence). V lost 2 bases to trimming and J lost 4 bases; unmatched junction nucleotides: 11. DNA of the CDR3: TGTGCCAGCAGCTTAAGCGGGAGGGCCTCTCGGGGTTACAATGAGCAGTTCTTC. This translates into CASSLSGRASRGYNEQFF.

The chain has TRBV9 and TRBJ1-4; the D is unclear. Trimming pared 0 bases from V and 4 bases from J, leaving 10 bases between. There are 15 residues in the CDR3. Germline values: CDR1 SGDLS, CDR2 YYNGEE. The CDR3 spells CASSVAPGINEKLFF. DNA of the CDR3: TGTGCCAGCAGCGTAGCTCCGGGTATTAATGAAAAACTGTTTTTT.

The CDR3 spells CASSLDNYNEQFF. The CDR3 region has the DNA TGTGCCAGCAGCTTGGACAATTACAATGAGCAGTTCTTC. V is TRBV5-4 and J is TRBJ2-1, with D unresolved. Germline-derived CDR1 and CDR2 are SGHNT and YYREEE (reference sequence). The CDR3 is 13 residues long. Trimming removed 0 bases at V and 4 bases at J, with 5 bases between.

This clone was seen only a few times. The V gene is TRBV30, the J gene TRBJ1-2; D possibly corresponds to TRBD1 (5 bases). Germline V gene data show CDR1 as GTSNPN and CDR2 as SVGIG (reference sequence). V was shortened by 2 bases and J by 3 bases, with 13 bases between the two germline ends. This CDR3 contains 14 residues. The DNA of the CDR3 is TGTGCCTGGAGTTTAGGGGATCAGCACTATGGCTACACCTTC. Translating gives CAWSLGDQHYGYTF.

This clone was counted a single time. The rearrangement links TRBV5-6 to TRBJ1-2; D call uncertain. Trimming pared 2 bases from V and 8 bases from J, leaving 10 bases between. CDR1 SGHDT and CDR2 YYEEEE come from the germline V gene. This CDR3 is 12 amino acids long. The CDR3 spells CASSFGGNGYTF. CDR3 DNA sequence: TGTGCCAGCAGCTTCGGAGGGAACGGCTACACCTTC.

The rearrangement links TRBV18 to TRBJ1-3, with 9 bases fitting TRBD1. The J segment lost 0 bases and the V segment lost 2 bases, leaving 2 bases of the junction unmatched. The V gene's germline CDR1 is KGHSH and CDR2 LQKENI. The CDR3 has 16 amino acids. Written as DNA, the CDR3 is TGTGCCAGCTCACCATTACAGGGGGCCTCTGGAAACACCATATATTTT. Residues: CASSPLQGASGNTIYF.

The DNA for the CDR3 is TGTGCCAGCAGTTACTCACGGGGGGCTACAGATACGCAGTATTTT. The encoded protein is CASSYSRGATDTQYF. V usage is TRBV6-6 and J usage is TRBJ2-3; a weak D match, TRBD2 (7 bases). The V gene lost 0 bases and the J gene lost 3 bases, with 10 bases spanning the gap. The CDR3 runs 15 residues. Germline V gene sequence: CDR1 MNHNY, CDR2 SVGAGI (reference sequence).

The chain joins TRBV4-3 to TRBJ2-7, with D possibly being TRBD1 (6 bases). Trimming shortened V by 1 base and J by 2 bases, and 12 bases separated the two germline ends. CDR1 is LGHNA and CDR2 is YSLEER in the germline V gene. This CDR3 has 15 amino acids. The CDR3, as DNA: TGCGCCAGCAGCCAAGGACAGGTGCTTCCCTACGAGCAGTACTTC. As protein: CASSQGQVLPYEQYF.

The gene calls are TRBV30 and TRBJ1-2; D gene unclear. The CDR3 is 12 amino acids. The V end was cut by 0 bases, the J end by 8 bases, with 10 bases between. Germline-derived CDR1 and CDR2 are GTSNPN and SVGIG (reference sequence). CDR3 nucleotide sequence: TGTGCCTGGAGTGTGGTGAGGGCCGGCTACACCTTC. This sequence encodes CAWSVVRAGYTF.

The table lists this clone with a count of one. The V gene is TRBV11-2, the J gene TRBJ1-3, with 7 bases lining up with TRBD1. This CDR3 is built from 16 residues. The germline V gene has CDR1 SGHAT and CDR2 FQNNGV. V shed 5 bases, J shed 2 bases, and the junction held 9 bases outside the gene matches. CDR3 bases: TGTGCCAGCAGCCGAGACCGACAGGGCACTGGAAACACCATATATTTT. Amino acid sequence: CASSRDRQGTGNTIYF.

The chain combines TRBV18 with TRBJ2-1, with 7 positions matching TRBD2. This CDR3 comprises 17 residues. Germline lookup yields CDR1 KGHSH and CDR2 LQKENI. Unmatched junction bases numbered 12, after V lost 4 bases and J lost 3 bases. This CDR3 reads CASSQTIAGLSYNEQFF. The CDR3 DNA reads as TGTGCCAGCTCACAAACGATAGCGGGTCTTAGCTACAATGAGCAGTTCTTC.

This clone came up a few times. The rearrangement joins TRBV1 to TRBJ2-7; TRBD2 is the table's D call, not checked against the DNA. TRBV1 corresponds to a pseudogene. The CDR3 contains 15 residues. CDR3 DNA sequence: TGCACCAGCAGCCAAGAGGAGGGGACCCCCTACGAGCAGTACTTC. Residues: CTSSQEEGTPYEQYF.